These 27 T cell receptor beta chains were all obtained from the same sample, sequenced in a study of T-cell memory formation after mild COVID-19. TCRdb fed the 5' RACE reads into MiXCR, producing one record per CDR3 protein. In the table there are some 190,000 distinct CDR3 sequences, around 19% of which are singletons. The sample comprised PBMCs or a T cell subset sorted from them (not recorded which). The receptors derive from an adult woman who had mild COVID-19 (a few samples of this study predate the infection). Cell type and time point are not known.

In this sample, this clonotype turned up a few times. Written as DNA, the CDR3 is TGTGCCAGCAGCCCCGGGACTAGCGGGAGAAATGAGCAGTTCTTC. It codes for CASSPGTSGRNEQFF. The chain has TRBV12-3 or TRBV12-4 and TRBJ2-1; 14 bases are a match to TRBD2. The CDR3 loop spans 15 amino acids. V lost 6 bases and J lost 7; bases outside the gene matches: 5.

This clonotype was recorded at least ten times. The rearrangement links TRBV4-1 to TRBJ1-1, with TRBD1 identical over 7 bases. V shed 6 bases, J shed 1 base, and the junction held 5 bases outside the gene matches. Per germline, CDR1 MGHRA and CDR2 YSYEKL. This CDR3 contains 14 residues. CDR3 sequence: CASSPRTGNTEAFF. The DNA of the CDR3 is TGCGCCAGCAGTCCCCGGACAGGGAACACTGAAGCTTTCTTT.

The genes are TRBV6-2 or TRBV6-3 and TRBJ2-7; D could derive from TRBD1 or TRBD2 (5 bases each). The germline V gene has CDR1 MNHEY and CDR2 SVGEGT. V lost 1 base and J lost 2, with 9 bases in between. The CDR3 totals 14 residues. The CDR3 DNA follows: TGTGCCAGCAGTTACTTCCAGGGAGCCTACGAGCAGTACTTC. Translating gives CASSYFQGAYEQYF.

The J gene is TRBJ1-1, the V gene TRBV7-9; D possibly corresponds to TRBD1 (5 bases). The length of the CDR3 is 15 residues. Germline V gene lookup returns CDR1 SEHNR and CDR2 FQNEAQ (reference sequence). V was trimmed by 1 base and J by 0 bases, leaving 9 bases between them. The DNA of the CDR3 is TGTGCCAGCAGCTTAGAAGGGACGGTGAACACTGAAGCTTTCTTT. Its protein product is CASSLEGTVNTEAFF.

This chain uses TRBV3-2 with TRBJ1-5. TRBV3-2 is shown as a pseudogene. The CDR3 totals 13 residues. DNA of the CDR3: TGTGCCAGCAGCCAACAGAGCAATCAGCCCCAGCATTTT. Its translation: CASSQQSNQPQHF.

The gene calls are TRBV6-2 or TRBV6-3 and TRBJ1-1; 9 positions match TRBD1. The V gene end was trimmed by 4 bases and the J gene end by 7 bases; junction bases not matched to a gene: 7. The CDR3 length is 14 residues. In germline, CDR1 is MNHEY, CDR2 SVGEGT. The CDR3 spells CASSSTGGGVEAFF. The CDR3 bases are TGTGCCAGCAGTTCTACAGGGGGCGGCGTTGAAGCTTTCTTT.

The sample holds a few counts of this clonotype. This sequence joins TRBV13 and TRBJ2-7, with TRBD2 matching 8 bases. CDR3 length equals 20 residues. Germline V lookup: CDR1 PRHDT, CDR2 FYEKMQ (reference sequence). The trim removed 1 base at V and 6 bases at J, leaving 23 bases unmatched. Here the CDR3 reads CASSLAPTVINSGKTSEQYF. The CDR3 DNA sequence: TGTGCCAGCAGCTTAGCTCCGACCGTAATTAATAGCGGGAAAACCAGCGAGCAGTACTTC.

The chain carries TRBV20-1 and TRBJ2-3; 7 bases are shared with TRBD1. The CDR3 consists of 13 residues. Trimming at V came to 4 bases and at J to 2 bases, leaving 3 bases not matched to a gene. CDR1 and CDR2 from the germline V gene are DFQATT and SNEGSKA (reference sequence). The CDR3, as DNA: TGCAGTGCTAAAAAGGGGGCCACAGATACGCAGTATTTT. Protein product: CSAKKGATDTQYF.

As for this clonotype: In this CDR3 the conserved last residue, phenylalanine or tryptophan, is missing, so a read error is likely. The rearrangement joins TRBV7-3 to TRBJ2-1; the match to TRBD2 covers 12 bases. Germline V gene data show CDR1 as SGHTA and CDR2 as FQGTGA. Unmatched junction bases numbered 0, after V lost 6 bases and J lost 6 bases. The CDR3 totals 13 residues. The CDR3 sequence: CASRLAGGNEQFL. In DNA form, the CDR3 reads TGTGCCAGCAGACTAGCGGGAGGCAATGAGCAGTTCTTA.

V gene TRBV6-6 combines with J gene TRBJ1-5; D is unresolved. The CDR3 extends over 12 amino acids. V lost 2 bases and J lost 2, with 1 base in between. From germline, CDR1 is MNHNY and CDR2 SVGAGI (reference sequence). CDR3 DNA sequence: TGTGCCAGCAGTTACGGCAATCAGCCCCAGCATTTT. It encodes CASSYGNQPQHF.

At least ten counts were recorded for this clonotype. V gene TRBV27 combines with J gene TRBJ1-1, with unresolved D. The V gene lost 0 bases and the J gene lost 5 bases, with 10 bases spanning the gap. From germline, CDR1 is MNHEY and CDR2 SMNVEV (reference sequence). This CDR3 has 14 residues. The CDR3, as DNA: TGTGCCAGCAGTTTATCTCCGATGAGGACTGAAGCTTTCTTT. Encoded protein: CASSLSPMRTEAFF.

This clonotype was seen only a few times. V is TRBV5-1 and J is TRBJ2-7, with 8 bases that match TRBD1. V was pared by 2 bases and J by 6 bases, with 4 bases of the junction left unmatched. CDR3 length: 13 residues. Germline V gene sequence: CDR1 SGHRS, CDR2 YFSETQ. In nucleotides, the CDR3 is TGCGCCAGCAGCTTCGGACAGGGTGGCGAGCAGTACTTC. This encodes CASSFGQGGEQYF.

This clonotype was counted between two and nine times. V gene TRBV7-8 combines with J gene TRBJ2-1; 11 nucleotides agree with TRBD2. The ends lost 5 bases at V and 9 bases at J; junction bases unmatched: 9. The CDR3 length is 15 residues. Germline V gives CDR1 SGHVS, CDR2 FQNEAQ. The CDR3 DNA sequence: TGTGCCAGCAGCCCTCGGACTAGCGGGCTTGTTGAGCAGTTCTTC. Translating gives CASSPRTSGLVEQFF.

V gene TRBV18 combines with J gene TRBJ1-5; 7 bases line up with TRBD1. V lost 3 bases, J lost 7 bases, and 6 bases stayed unmatched. There are 14 residues in the CDR3. Germline V gives CDR1 KGHSH, CDR2 LQKENI. The DNA for the CDR3 is TGTGCCAGCTCACCGACAGGGAGTTGGCAGCCCCAGCATTTT. The encoded protein is CASSPTGSWQPQHF.

This clonotype was seen more than once but under ten times. V usage is TRBV9 and J usage is TRBJ2-5; TRBD1 or TRBD2 may be the D gene (6 bases each). With 0 bases removed from V and 5 bases from J, the gap between germline ends came to 11 bases. The CDR3 sequence is 14 residues long. The germline V gene encodes CDR1 SGDLS and CDR2 YYNGEE. The CDR3 nucleotides read TGTGCCAGCAGCGTAGCCCAGGGGAGGGAGACCCAGTACTTC. Residues: CASSVAQGRETQYF.

This clonotype was counted a few times. V is TRBV27 and J is TRBJ1-3, with D tentatively TRBD1 (6 bases). CDR1 is MNHEY, CDR2 SMNVEV, per germline (reference sequence). The CDR3 runs to 16 residues. The germline V and J ends were trimmed by 0 bases and 0 bases, with 9 bases remaining between them. CDR3 bases: TGTGCCAGCAGTTTATCGGGGGGCATCTCTGGAAACACCATATATTTT. Its translation: CASSLSGGISGNTIYF.

The chain joins TRBV5-6 to TRBJ1-6; the D gene is possibly TRBD1 (5 bases). The CDR3 totals 12 residues. V dropped 2 bases and J dropped 11 bases, with 8 bases sitting between them. Per the germline V gene, CDR1 is SGHDT and CDR2 is YYEEEE. Written as DNA, the CDR3 is TGTGCCAGCAGCTTAGACAGTCCACCCCTCCACTTT. Encoded protein: CASSLDSPPLHF.

This clonotype turned up a few times. The chain joins TRBV7-6 to TRBJ1-3, with D unclear. The CDR3 length is 19 residues. Germline V lookup: CDR1 SGHVS, CDR2 FNYEAQ. V lost 5 bases, J lost 2 bases, and 25 bases lay in between. The CDR3, as DNA: TGTGCCAGCAGCCGGTGGTCAGCTTACGAACGGCCACCTGGAAACACCATATATTTT. This sequence encodes CASSRWSAYERPPGNTIYF.

This chain connects TRBV7-9 to TRBJ2-1, with unresolved D. Germline V gene sequence: CDR1 SEHNR, CDR2 FQNEAQ (reference sequence). V was clipped by 1 base and J by 2 bases, with 12 bases between them. The CDR3 totals 16 residues. The CDR3, as DNA: TGTGCCAGCAGCTTAGGCGGCGCCCTGACCTACAATGAGCAGTTCTTC. This translates into CASSLGGALTYNEQFF.

This clonotype was recorded a few times. J is TRBJ1-3 and V is TRBV20-1; D call uncertain. CDR1 is DFQATT, CDR2 SNEGSKA, per germline (reference sequence). CDR3 length equals 13 residues. V dropped 1 base and J dropped 6 bases, with 10 bases sitting between them. The CDR3, as DNA: TGCAGTGCTAGAGGACTATCGCTAAACACCATATATTTT. Amino acid sequence: CSARGLSLNTIYF.

This clonotype showed up just a few times. DNA of the CDR3: TGTGCCAGCAGCTTAGCGGCCAGCTACAATGAGCAGTTCTTC. It codes for CASSLAASYNEQFF. The V call is TRBV7-9, the J call TRBJ2-1; D uncertain. The V end was cut by 0 bases, the J end by 3 bases, with 6 bases between. The germline gives CDR1 SEHNR, CDR2 FQNEAQ (reference sequence). This CDR3 comprises 14 residues.

This clonotype has a handful of counts. V usage is TRBV7-9 and J usage is TRBJ2-1; 11 nucleotides line up with TRBD1. CDR1 is SEHNR and CDR2 is FQNEAQ in the germline V gene (reference sequence). This CDR3 has 15 amino acids. The trim removed 5 bases at V and 7 bases at J, leaving 7 bases unmatched. CDR3 region: CASSNRDRGRNEQFF. The CDR3 nucleotides read TGTGCCAGCAGCAACCGGGACAGGGGGAGAAATGAGCAGTTCTTC.

This clonotype has more than one count but fewer than ten. The rearrangement links TRBV20-1 to TRBJ1-1; TRBD1 matches at 7 bases. Germline assignment: CDR1 DFQATT and CDR2 SNEGSKA (reference sequence). Trimming cost V 1 base and J 3 bases; bases outside gene matches: 11. The CDR3 runs 16 residues. This CDR3 is CSARGKGGTSDTEAFF. In DNA form, the CDR3 reads TGCAGTGCTAGAGGGAAAGGGGGCACGTCGGACACTGAAGCTTTCTTT.

The chain carries TRBV10-3 and TRBJ2-3; 7 bases agree with TRBD1. With V trimmed by 6 bases and J by 9 bases, 6 bases remained unmatched. CDR3 length equals 12 residues. CDR1 is ENHRY and CDR2 is SYGVKD in the germline V gene. As DNA, the CDR3 is TGTGCCATCAGCCCTACAGGGGACACGCAGTATTTT. Residues: CAISPTGDTQYF.

The chain is built from TRBV7-9 and TRBJ1-2; tentative D call: TRBD1 (6 bases). CDR3 length: 15 residues. The V end was cut by 5 bases, the J end by 0 bases, with 13 bases between. In germline, CDR1 is SEHNR, CDR2 FQNEAQ (reference sequence). CDR3 in amino acids: CASSPRTAANYGYTF. The CDR3 DNA reads TGTGCCAGCAGCCCCCGGACAGCAGCTAACTATGGCTACACCTTC.

The chain is built from TRBV5-5 and TRBJ1-4, with 7 bases fitting TRBD1. There are 14 residues in the CDR3. CDR1 is SGHKS and CDR2 is YYEKEE in the germline V gene (reference sequence). The V segment lost 4 bases and the J segment 3 bases; nucleotides outside the gene matches: 3. CDR3 residues: CASSLGTANEKLFF. The DNA of the CDR3 is TGTGCCAGCAGCCTAGGGACAGCTAATGAAAAACTGTTTTTT.

The chain couples TRBV24-1 to TRBJ1-2; D gene unclear. The length of the CDR3 is 13 residues. CDR1 KGHDR and CDR2 SFDVKD come from the germline V gene. Trimming left V 5 bases short and J 2 bases short, with 8 bases between. The chain's CDR3 is CATSGTENYGYTF. CDR3 nucleotides: TGTGCCACCAGTGGGACCGAAAACTATGGCTACACCTTC.